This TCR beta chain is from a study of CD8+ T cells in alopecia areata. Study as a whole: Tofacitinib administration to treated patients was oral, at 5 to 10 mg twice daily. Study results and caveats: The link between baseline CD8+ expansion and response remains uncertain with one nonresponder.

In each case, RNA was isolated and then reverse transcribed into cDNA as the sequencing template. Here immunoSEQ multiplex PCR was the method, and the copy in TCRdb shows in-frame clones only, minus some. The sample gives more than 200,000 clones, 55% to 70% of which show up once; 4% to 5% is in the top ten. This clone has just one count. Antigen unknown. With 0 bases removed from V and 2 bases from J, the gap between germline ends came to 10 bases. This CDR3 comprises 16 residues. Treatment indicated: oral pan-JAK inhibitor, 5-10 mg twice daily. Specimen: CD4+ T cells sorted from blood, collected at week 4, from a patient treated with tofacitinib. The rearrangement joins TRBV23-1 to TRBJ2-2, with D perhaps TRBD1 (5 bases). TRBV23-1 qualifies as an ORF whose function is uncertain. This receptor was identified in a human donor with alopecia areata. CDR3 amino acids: CASSQSHRCNTGELFF. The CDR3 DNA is TGCGCCAGCAGTCAATCGCACAGGTGTAACACCGGGGAGCTGTTTTTT.